This T cell receptor (beta chain) was documented in a study of T cell repertoires in cytomegalovirus infection. Study background: Public TCR beta signatures indicated both CMV infection and matching HLA type.

TCRdb re-analysed the reads in MiXCR, keeping a single row per CDR3 protein. The table records under 200,000 distinct CDR3 sequences, 28% of them present only once. Per germline, CDR1 DFQATT and CDR2 SNEGSKA (reference sequence). The CDR3 has 13 amino acids. With 5 bases clipped from V and 3 bases from J, the junction kept 6 bases outside the gene matches. The clonotype was recovered from a human donor in good health (CMV status not recorded). Some clones in this sample may be carry-over from other donors' samples. Sequenced: PBMCs. This chain joins TRBV20-1 and TRBJ1-2, with TRBD1 matching over 7 bases. DNA for the CDR3: TGCAGTGCTTGGACAGGAATAGACTATGGCTACACCTTC. As protein: CSAWTGIDYGYTF.